The TCR beta chain described here comes from a study of cytomegalovirus exposure and HLA in healthy donors. Study-wide results and caveats: The study flagged approximately 180 TCR beta chains as cytomegalovirus-associated. Earlier analysis yielded a pattern in which most TCR beta V segments were productive about 90% or about 30% of the time.

Use of 60 Vbeta and 13 Jbeta primers characterized the PCR. Some clones are missing from TCRdb's copy, which holds only in-frame ones; the method was immunoSEQ multiplex PCR. The table includes some 220,000 clones, approximately 78% detected once. As regards this clone: Antigen specificity is unknown.

The sequence derives from a boy aged 5 to 17 in good health and CMV-seronegative. The sequencing sample was made of PBMCs.

The CDR3 is CASSQYYRPSGGYNEQFF. The CDR3 DNA reads as TGTGCCAGCAGCCAATATTATCGCCCTAGCGGGGGTTACAATGAGCAGTTCTTC. The rearrangement links TRBV14 to TRBJ2-1, with TRBD2 identical over 10 bases. CDR1 is SGHDN, CDR2 FVKESK, per germline. The CDR3 has 18 amino acids. Losses at the gene ends were 2 bases for V and 4 bases for J; bases not matched to a gene: 11.